These 25 T cell receptor beta chains were all obtained from the same sample, sequenced in a study of shared clonotypes between healthy human individuals. Naive CD8 cells lacked CD45RO and underwent positive selection for CCR7, leaving out terminally differentiated effector memory CD45RA+ cells. Measured with immunoSEQ multiplex PCR; TCRdb has only the in-frame clones, and not every one. This table holds under 1 million clones, around 96% found once. Sequenced: naive CD8+ T cells sorted from blood. Receptor source: a man aged 30 to 39 in good health.

As regards this clone: Other DNA sequences from this sample encode an identical CDR3 as well. The chain combines TRBV5-1 with TRBJ2-3; TRBD2 agrees at 10 bases. Germline CDR1 and CDR2: SGHRS and YFSETQ. This CDR3 spans 15 amino acids. V dropped 4 bases and J dropped 4; count of bases not matched to a gene: 6. The CDR3 sequence: CASSPGLAGADTQYF. CDR3 DNA: TGCGCCAGCAGCCCCGGGCTAGCGGGAGCAGATACGCAGTATTTT.

The chain has TRBV2 and TRBJ1-2; D gene unclear. Per germline, CDR1 SNHLY and CDR2 FYNNEI. The CDR3 length is 14 residues. The V end lost 6 bases, the J end lost 6 bases, and 17 bases lay between the germline ends. Written as DNA, the CDR3 is TGTGCCAGCAGCCCACAGCGTTCCCCTCATGGCTACACCTTC. This gives the protein CASSPQRSPHGYTF. Drawing the rest from reference TRBV2 and TRBJ1-2, the complete variable domain is EPEVTQTPSHQVTQMGQEVILRCVPISNHLYFYWYRQILGQKVEFLVSFYNNEISEKSEIFDDQFSVERPDGSNFTLKIRSTKLEDSAMYFCASSPQRSPHGYTFGSGTRLTVV.

V is TRBV4-2 and J is TRBJ2-4; D is unresolved. Germline values: CDR1 LGHNA, CDR2 YNFKEQ. V shed 3 bases and J shed 0 bases, with 18 bases lying between them. This CDR3 is 18 amino acids long. The CDR3 loop is CASSQEKTVDLAKNIQYF. The CDR3 nucleotides read TGTGCCAGCAGCCAGGAGAAAACCGTCGATTTAGCCAAAAACATTCAGTACTTC.

This chain uses TRBV11-2 with TRBJ2-5; either TRBD1 or TRBD2 may fit D (5 bases each). The CDR3 sequence is 14 residues long. V was shortened by 3 bases and J by 7 bases, with 15 bases between the two germline ends. Germline V gene data show CDR1 as SGHAT and CDR2 as FQNNGV. CDR3 region: CASSFPALGGTQYF. CDR3 nucleotides: TGTGCCAGCAGCTTCCCAGCCCTTGGGGGGACCCAGTACTTC.

The chain links TRBV6-5 to TRBJ1-3; unclear D gene. This CDR3 is 11 amino acids long. Germline V gene lookup returns CDR1 MNHEY and CDR2 SVGAGI. Trimming shortened V by 6 bases and J by 8 bases, and 8 bases separated the two germline ends. The CDR3 region has the DNA TGTGCCAGCAGGCTTCTTGACACCATATATTTT. It encodes CASRLLDTIYF.

The chain recombines TRBV30 with TRBJ2-1; 11 bases agree with TRBD2. CDR1 is GTSNPN and CDR2 is SVGIG in the germline V gene (reference sequence). The CDR3 length is 15 residues. V lost 0 bases, J lost 7 bases, and 5 bases stayed unmatched. The CDR3: CAWSVVAGGPNEQFF. The CDR3 bases are TGTGCCTGGAGTGTAGTAGCGGGAGGGCCTAATGAGCAGTTCTTC.

This chain joins TRBV10-1 and TRBJ2-1, with 11 bases identical to TRBD2. CDR1 is WNHNN, CDR2 SYGVQD, per germline (reference sequence). This CDR3 is 15 amino acids long. V shed 6 bases, J shed 5 bases, and the junction held 6 bases outside the gene matches. The CDR3 sequence is CASSELAGGNNEQFF. The CDR3, as DNA: TGCGCCAGCAGCGAATTAGCGGGAGGGAACAATGAGCAGTTCTTC.

The gene calls are TRBV5-6 and TRBJ1-2, with 7 bases that match TRBD1. V lost 0 bases to trimming and J lost 1 base; unmatched junction nucleotides: 3. The CDR3 is 15 residues long. Germline V gene sequence: CDR1 SGHDT, CDR2 YYEEEE. This CDR3 reads CASSLDRGHNYGYTF. The CDR3 coding sequence is TGTGCCAGCAGCTTGGACAGGGGACATAACTATGGCTACACCTTC.

This chain connects TRBV28 to TRBJ2-7; weak D call: TRBD2 (7 bases). The CDR3 is made up of 15 amino acids. Germline CDR1 reads MDHEN; CDR2 reads SYDVKM. Trimming took 1 base from V and 1 from J, leaving 11 bases between them. CDR3 sequence: CASSLSGGTSYEQYF. CDR3 in DNA: TGTGCCAGCAGTTTATCGGGGGGCACTTCCTACGAGCAGTACTTC.

This chain joins TRBV4-1 and TRBJ2-1; 7 bases are shared with TRBD1. The germline V gene has CDR1 MGHRA and CDR2 YSYEKL. The CDR3 has 14 amino acids. The V segment lost 3 bases and the J segment 8 bases; nucleotides outside the gene matches: 7. CDR3 in amino acids: CASSQVLTGDEQFF. CDR3 sequence (DNA): TGCGCCAGCAGCCAGGTCTTAACAGGGGATGAGCAGTTCTTC.

This clone was recorded once. The chain combines TRBV14 with TRBJ2-3; D is possibly TRBD2 (6 bases). The length of the CDR3 is 14 residues. In germline, CDR1 is SGHDN, CDR2 FVKESK. Trimming removed 3 bases at V and 5 bases at J, with 12 bases between. In DNA, the CDR3 is TGTGCCAGCAGCCAGGAGGGAGCGGGAGATACGCAGTATTTT. This translates into CASSQEGAGDTQYF. Full variable domain (remainder filled in from reference TRBV14 and TRBJ2-3): EAGVTQFPSHSVIEKGQTVTLRCDPISGHDNLYWYRRVMGKEIKFLLHFVKESKQDESGMPNNRFLAERTGGTYSTLKVQPAELEDSGVYFCASSQEGAGDTQYFGPGTRLTVL.

This clone has only one observation. The rearrangement joins TRBV10-1 to TRBJ2-5; the match to TRBD1 covers 9 bases. In germline, CDR1 is WNHNN, CDR2 SYGVQD (reference sequence). V was clipped by 4 bases and J by 1 base; unmatched bases: 4. The CDR3 sequence is 15 residues long. The CDR3 coding sequence is TGCGCCAGCAGTGCCGGGACAGGGCCCCAAGAGACCCAGTACTTC. It specifies CASSAGTGPQETQYF.

With regard to this clone: Other DNA sequences within the sample encode an identical CDR3. The chain links TRBV5-1 to TRBJ2-6; 7 nucleotides line up with TRBD1. The V gene end was trimmed by 5 bases and the J gene end by 0 bases; junction bases not matched to a gene: 8. CDR3 size: 17 residues. Germline V gene data show CDR1 as SGHRS and CDR2 as YFSETQ. The CDR3 DNA follows: TGCGCCAGCAGTCCGACAGGGACGAGCTCTGGGGCCAACGTCCTGACTTTC. Amino acid sequence: CASSPTGTSSGANVLTF.

The chain has TRBV11-3 and TRBJ2-7, with D hard to call. CDR1 and CDR2 (germline): SGHNT, YENEEA. This CDR3 comprises 15 residues. V lost 5 bases to trimming and J lost 6 bases, with 20 bases between them. Here the CDR3 reads CASSPGVGGESEQYF. The CDR3 coding sequence is TGTGCCAGCAGCCCTGGGGTAGGTGGAGAATCCGAGCAGTACTTC.

The chain has TRBV14 and TRBJ2-7, with D possibly matching TRBD1 (6 bases). The CDR3 totals 16 residues. V lost 4 bases, J lost 0 bases, and 16 bases lay in between. Germline V gene sequence: CDR1 SGHDN, CDR2 FVKESK. CDR3 DNA: TGTGCCAGCAGCCCTCCGACAGGCCTGGACTCCTACGAGCAGTACTTC. It translates to CASSPPTGLDSYEQYF.

This sequence joins TRBV27 and TRBJ1-2; 7 bases agree with TRBD1. V shed 2 bases and J 4 bases; nucleotides not matched to a gene: 4. The germline CDR1 and CDR2 sequences are MNHEY and SMNVEV (reference sequence). This CDR3 spans 14 amino acids. The CDR3 protein is CASSLVGGIYGYTF. The CDR3 bases are TGTGCCAGCAGTTTAGTAGGGGGCATCTATGGCTACACCTTC.

This clone showed up just once. J is TRBJ2-1 and V is TRBV5-4; D may be TRBD1 or TRBD2 (5 bases each). The CDR3 extends over 16 amino acids. V shed 0 bases and J shed 4 bases, with 14 bases lying between them. Germline loops: CDR1 SGHNT, CDR2 YYREEE (reference sequence). Written as DNA, the CDR3 is TGTGCCAGCAGCTTGGGGCCTGGGACCGAATACAATGAGCAGTTCTTC. Protein product: CASSLGPGTEYNEQFF. The full variable domain, its missing parts supplied by reference TRBV5-4 and TRBJ2-1, is ETGVTQSPTHLIKTRGQQVTLRCSSQSGHNTVSWYQQALGQGPQFIFQYYREEENGRGNFPPRFSGLQFPNYSSELNVNALELDDSALYLCASSLGPGTEYNEQFFGPGTRLTVL.

The chain uses TRBV11-1 and TRBJ2-7, with D possibly TRBD1 on 5 matching bases. Germline lookup yields CDR1 SGHAT and CDR2 FQDESV (reference sequence). This CDR3 is built from 13 residues. V was cut by 2 bases and J by 5 bases, with 10 bases left in between. Written as DNA, the CDR3 is TGTGCCAGCAGCTTACTCAGGGCCCACGAGCAGTACTTC. This gives the protein CASSLLRAHEQYF.

The rearrangement joins TRBV25-1 to TRBJ1-1; D unresolved. Germline lookup yields CDR1 MGHDK and CDR2 SYGVNS. V was trimmed by 7 bases and J by 7 bases, leaving 13 bases between them. This CDR3 is built from 12 residues. The CDR3 protein is CASKLDGLEAFF. The CDR3 DNA reads TGTGCCAGCAAATTAGACGGGCTTGAAGCTTTCTTT.

The V and J genes are TRBV6-6 and TRBJ2-3; D may match TRBD1 or TRBD2 (5 bases each). CDR1 is MNHNY and CDR2 is SVGAGI in the germline V gene (reference sequence). The CDR3 is made up of 14 amino acids. The V and J ends lost 6 bases and 4 bases respectively, with 14 bases between them. The CDR3 coding sequence is TGTGCCAGCAGCTCAGGGAGTACCGCAGATACGCAGTATTTT. Amino acids: CASSSGSTADTQYF.

This chain's CDR3 is CASSEWRAGGLDVGYTF. The DNA of the CDR3 is TGTGCCAGCAGTGAATGGAGGGCAGGAGGTTTGGACGTTGGCTACACCTTC. This sequence joins TRBV6-1 and TRBJ1-2; D ambiguous. Trimming removed 2 bases at V and 7 bases at J, with 23 bases between. The CDR3 runs 17 residues. Germline V gene sequence: CDR1 MNHNS, CDR2 SASEGT.

The V and J genes are TRBV5-1 and TRBJ2-2; D could derive from TRBD1 or TRBD2 (6 bases each). V was pared by 6 bases and J by 7 bases, with 13 bases between. Germline assignment: CDR1 SGHRS and CDR2 YFSETQ. CDR3 length equals 13 residues. The CDR3 sequence is CASTLGGSGELFF. The CDR3 nucleotides are TGCGCCAGCACCCTGGGGGGCAGCGGGGAGCTGTTTTTT.

The chain couples TRBV6-5 to TRBJ2-7, with unresolved D. This CDR3 is 12 amino acids long. Trimming shortened V by 2 bases and J by 4 bases, and 6 bases separated the two germline ends. Per germline, CDR1 MNHEY and CDR2 SVGAGI. The CDR3 region is CASSYGLYEQYF. The CDR3 nucleotides are TGTGCCAGCAGTTACGGGCTTTACGAGCAGTACTTC.

The rearrangement links TRBV27 to TRBJ2-5; no clear D gene. The V end lost 3 bases, the J end lost 2 bases, and 7 bases lay between the germline ends. The CDR3 is made up of 13 amino acids. Germline loops: CDR1 MNHEY, CDR2 SMNVEV (reference sequence). CDR3 sequence: CASSFGEQETQYF. The CDR3 coding sequence is TGTGCCAGCAGTTTTGGGGAACAAGAGACCCAGTACTTC.

This chain links TRBV7-6 with TRBJ2-6; D possibly corresponds to TRBD2 (6 bases). Germline CDR1 and CDR2: SGHVS and FNYEAQ. The CDR3 length is 15 residues. V was pared by 4 bases and J by 10 bases, with 17 bases between. CDR3 loop: CASSSPGGIENVLTF. CDR3 bases: TGTGCCAGCAGCTCCCCAGGAGGGATTGAAAACGTCCTGACTTTC.